This TCR beta chain originates from a study of technical replicates of blood from a handful of donors. Only in-frame clones appear in the TCRdb table, and some are missing; sequencing was by immunoSEQ multiplex PCR. The data contain over 90,000 clones, roughly 96% of them seen just once; the ten biggest clones take up roughly 0.33%. Germline CDR1 reads SNHLY; CDR2 reads FYNNEI. V lost 0 bases and J lost 7, with 13 bases in between. The CDR3 runs 15 residues. Sequences were obtained from T cells isolated from PBMCs. The V and J genes are TRBV2 and TRBJ1-5; D may be TRBD1 (5 bases). The sequence derives from a human donor in good health. The CDR3 region has the DNA TGTGCCAGCAGTGAAGCGGTAGGGGTGAGGCAGCCCCAGCATTTT. Residues: CASSEAVGVRQPQHF.